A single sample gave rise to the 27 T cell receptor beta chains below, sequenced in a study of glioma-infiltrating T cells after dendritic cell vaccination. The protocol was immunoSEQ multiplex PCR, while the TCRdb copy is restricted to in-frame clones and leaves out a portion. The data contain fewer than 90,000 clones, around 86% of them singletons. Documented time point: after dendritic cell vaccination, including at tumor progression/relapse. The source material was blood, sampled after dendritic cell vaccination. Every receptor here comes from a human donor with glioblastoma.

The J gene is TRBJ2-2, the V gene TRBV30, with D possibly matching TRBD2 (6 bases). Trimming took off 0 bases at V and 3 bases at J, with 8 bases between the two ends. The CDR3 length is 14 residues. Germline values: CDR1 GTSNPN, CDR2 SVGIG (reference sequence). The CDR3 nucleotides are TGTGCCTGGAGTGTAACTAGCCACACCGGGGAGCTGTTTTTT. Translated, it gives CAWSVTSHTGELFF.

The CDR3 region has the DNA TGTGCCAGCAGCTTAGCAAACAGGGGGAAGGGTGAAAAACTGTTTTTT. Residues: CASSLANRGKGEKLFF. V is TRBV7-2 and J is TRBJ1-4; 8 nucleotides agree with TRBD1. The trim removed 0 bases at V and 7 bases at J, leaving 7 bases unmatched. Germline CDR1 reads SGHTA; CDR2 reads FQGNSA. CDR3 length equals 16 residues.

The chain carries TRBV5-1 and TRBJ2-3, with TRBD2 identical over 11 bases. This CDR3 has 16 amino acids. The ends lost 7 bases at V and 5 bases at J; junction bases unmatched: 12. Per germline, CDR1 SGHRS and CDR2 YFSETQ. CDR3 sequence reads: CASAQLSGGVGDTQYF. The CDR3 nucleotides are TGCGCCAGCGCACAACTTAGCGGGGGGGTAGGAGATACGCAGTATTTT. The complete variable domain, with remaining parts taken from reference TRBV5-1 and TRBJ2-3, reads KAGVTQTPRYLIKTRGQQVTLSCSPISGHRSVSWYQQTPGQGLQFLFEYFSETQRNKGNFPGRFSGRQFSNSRSEMNVSTLELGDSALYLCASAQLSGGVGDTQYFGPGTRLTVL.

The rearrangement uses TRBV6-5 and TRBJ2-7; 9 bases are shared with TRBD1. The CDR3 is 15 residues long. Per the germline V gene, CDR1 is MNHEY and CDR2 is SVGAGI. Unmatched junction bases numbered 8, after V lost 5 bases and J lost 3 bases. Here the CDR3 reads CASSPPGQGFYEQYF. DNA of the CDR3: TGTGCCAGCAGTCCCCCGGGACAGGGCTTCTACGAGCAGTACTTC.

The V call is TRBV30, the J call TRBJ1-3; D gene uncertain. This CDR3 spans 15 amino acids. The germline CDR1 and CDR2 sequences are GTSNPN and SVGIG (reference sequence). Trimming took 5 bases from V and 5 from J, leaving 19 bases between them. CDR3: CAWEGTVRIRNTIYF. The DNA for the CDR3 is TGTGCCTGGGAAGGCACAGTCAGGATTCGAAACACCATATATTTT. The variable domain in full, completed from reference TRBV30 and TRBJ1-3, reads SQTIHQWPATLVQPVGSPLSLECTVEGTSNPNLYWYRQAAGRGLQLLFYSVGIGQISSEVPQNLSASRPQDRQFILSSKKLLLSDSGFYLCAWEGTVRIRNTIYFGEGSWLTVV.

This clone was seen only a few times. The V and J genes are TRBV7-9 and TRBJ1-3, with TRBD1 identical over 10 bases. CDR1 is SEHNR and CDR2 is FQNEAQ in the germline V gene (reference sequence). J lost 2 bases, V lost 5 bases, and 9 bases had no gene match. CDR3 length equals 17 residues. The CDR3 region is CASSPRTGGSPGNTIYF. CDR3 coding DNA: TGTGCCAGCAGCCCCAGGACAGGGGGTAGCCCTGGAAACACCATATATTTT.

For the CDR3, the DNA is TGTGCCAGCAGCCCCCGCGATAGCGGAACAGATACGCAGTATTTT. Translation: CASSPRDSGTDTQYF. The chain recombines TRBV7-2 with TRBJ2-3, with a weak D call TRBD2 (6 bases). Germline CDR1 SGHTA, CDR2 FQGNSA. CDR3 length: 15 amino acids. V gave up 5 bases and J gave up 3 bases, with 15 bases separating them.

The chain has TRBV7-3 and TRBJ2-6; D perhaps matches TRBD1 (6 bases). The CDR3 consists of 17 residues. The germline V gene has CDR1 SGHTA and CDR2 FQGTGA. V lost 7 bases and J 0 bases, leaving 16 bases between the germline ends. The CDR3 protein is CASTLTGTNSGANVLTF. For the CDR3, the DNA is TGTGCCAGCACCCTAACCGGGACAAACTCTGGGGCCAACGTCCTGACTTTC. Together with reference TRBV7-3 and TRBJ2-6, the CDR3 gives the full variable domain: GAGVSQTPSNKVTEKGKYVELRCDPISGHTALYWYRQSLGQGPEFLIYFQGTGAADDSGLPNDRFFAVRPEGSVSTLKIQRTERGDSAVYLCASTLTGTNSGANVLTFGAGSRLTVL.

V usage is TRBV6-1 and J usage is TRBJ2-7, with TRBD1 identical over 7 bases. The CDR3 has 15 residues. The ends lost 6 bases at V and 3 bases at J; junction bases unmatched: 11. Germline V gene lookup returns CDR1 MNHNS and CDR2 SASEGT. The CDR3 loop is CASSHSTGSDYEQYF. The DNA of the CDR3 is TGTGCCAGCAGCCACTCGACAGGGTCAGACTACGAGCAGTACTTC.

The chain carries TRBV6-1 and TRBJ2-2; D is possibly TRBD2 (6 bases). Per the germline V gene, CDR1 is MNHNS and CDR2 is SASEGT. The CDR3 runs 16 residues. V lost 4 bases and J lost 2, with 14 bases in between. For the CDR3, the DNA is TGTGCCAGCAGTGTCGGGCAGGGAGGCAACACCGGGGAGCTGTTTTTT. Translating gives CASSVGQGGNTGELFF.

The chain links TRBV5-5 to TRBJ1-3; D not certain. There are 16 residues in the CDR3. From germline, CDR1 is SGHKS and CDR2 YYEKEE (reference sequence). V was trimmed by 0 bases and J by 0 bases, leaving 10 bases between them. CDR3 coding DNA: TGTGCCAGCAGCTTGGGTATCGGGGTCTCTGGAAACACCATATATTTT. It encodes CASSLGIGVSGNTIYF.

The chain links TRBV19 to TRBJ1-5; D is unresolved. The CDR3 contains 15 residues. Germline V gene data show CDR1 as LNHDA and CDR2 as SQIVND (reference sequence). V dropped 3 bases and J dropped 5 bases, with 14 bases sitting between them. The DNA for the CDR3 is TGTGCCAGTAGTATCCTGTCGCAGGCTTATCAGCCCCAGCATTTT. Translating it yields CASSILSQAYQPQHF.

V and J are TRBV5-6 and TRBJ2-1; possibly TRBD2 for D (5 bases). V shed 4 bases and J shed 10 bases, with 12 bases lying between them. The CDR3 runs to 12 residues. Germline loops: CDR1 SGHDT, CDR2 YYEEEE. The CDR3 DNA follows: TGTGCCAGCAGCCGGACGGGAAGAGAGCAGTTCTTC. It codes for CASSRTGREQFF.

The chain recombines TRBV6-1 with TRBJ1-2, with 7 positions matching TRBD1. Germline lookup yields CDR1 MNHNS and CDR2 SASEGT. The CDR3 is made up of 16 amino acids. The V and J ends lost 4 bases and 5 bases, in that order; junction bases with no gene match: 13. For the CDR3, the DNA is TGTGCCAGCAGTGGACAGGGCTCGATCGCAGAATATGGCTACACCTTC. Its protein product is CASSGQGSIAEYGYTF.

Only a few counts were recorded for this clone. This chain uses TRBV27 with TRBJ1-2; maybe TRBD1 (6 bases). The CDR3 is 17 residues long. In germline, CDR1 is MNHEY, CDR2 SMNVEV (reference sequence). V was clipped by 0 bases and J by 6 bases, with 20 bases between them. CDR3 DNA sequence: TGTGCCAGCAGTTTATCTCCTACAGGGCAGGGTGGCAATGGCTACACCTTC. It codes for CASSLSPTGQGGNGYTF.

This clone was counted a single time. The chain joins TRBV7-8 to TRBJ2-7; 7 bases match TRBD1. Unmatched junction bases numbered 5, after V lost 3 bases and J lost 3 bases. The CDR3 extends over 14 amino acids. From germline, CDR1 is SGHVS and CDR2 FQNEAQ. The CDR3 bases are TGTGCCAGCAGCTTGGCATGGGACAGCTACGAGCAGTACTTC. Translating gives CASSLAWDSYEQYF.

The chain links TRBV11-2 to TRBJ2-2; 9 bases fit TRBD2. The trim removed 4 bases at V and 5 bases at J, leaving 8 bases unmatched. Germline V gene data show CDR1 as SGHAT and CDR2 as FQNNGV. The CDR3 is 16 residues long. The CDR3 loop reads CASSWALTSGTGELFF. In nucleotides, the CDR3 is TGTGCCAGCAGCTGGGCGCTGACTAGCGGAACCGGGGAGCTGTTTTTT.

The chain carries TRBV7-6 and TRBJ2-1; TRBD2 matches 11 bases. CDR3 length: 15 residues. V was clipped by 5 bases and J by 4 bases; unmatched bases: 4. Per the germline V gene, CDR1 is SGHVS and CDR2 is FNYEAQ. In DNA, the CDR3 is TGTGCCAGCAGCCTTAGCGGGGGGGCGTACAATGAGCAGTTCTTC. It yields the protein CASSLSGGAYNEQFF.

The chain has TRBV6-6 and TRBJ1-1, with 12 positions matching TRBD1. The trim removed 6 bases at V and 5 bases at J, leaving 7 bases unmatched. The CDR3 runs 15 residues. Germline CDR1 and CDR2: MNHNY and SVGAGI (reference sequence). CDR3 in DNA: TGTGCCAGCAGGGAACCGGGACAGGGGGCTACTGAAGCTTTCTTT. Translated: CASREPGQGATEAFF.

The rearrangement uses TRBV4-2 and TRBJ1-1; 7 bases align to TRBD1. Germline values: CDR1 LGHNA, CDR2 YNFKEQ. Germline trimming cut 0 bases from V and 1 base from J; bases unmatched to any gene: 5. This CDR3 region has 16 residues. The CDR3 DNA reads TGTGCCAGCAGCCAAGATAGAGACAGGGCGAACACTGAAGCTTTCTTT. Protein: CASSQDRDRANTEAFF.

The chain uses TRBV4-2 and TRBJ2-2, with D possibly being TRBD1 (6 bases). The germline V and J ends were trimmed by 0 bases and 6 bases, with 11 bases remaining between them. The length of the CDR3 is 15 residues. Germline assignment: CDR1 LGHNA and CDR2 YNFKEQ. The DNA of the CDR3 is TGTGCCAGCAGCCAAGATCTAGGGGGATCCGGGGAGCTGTTTTTT. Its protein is CASSQDLGGSGELFF.

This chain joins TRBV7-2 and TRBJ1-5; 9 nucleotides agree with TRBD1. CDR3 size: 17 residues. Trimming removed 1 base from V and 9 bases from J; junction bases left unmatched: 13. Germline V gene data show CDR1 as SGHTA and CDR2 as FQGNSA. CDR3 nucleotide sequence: TGTGCCAGCAGCTTAGAGGCACCGGGACAGGGTCGTCGGCCCCAGCATTTT. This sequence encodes CASSLEAPGQGRRPQHF.

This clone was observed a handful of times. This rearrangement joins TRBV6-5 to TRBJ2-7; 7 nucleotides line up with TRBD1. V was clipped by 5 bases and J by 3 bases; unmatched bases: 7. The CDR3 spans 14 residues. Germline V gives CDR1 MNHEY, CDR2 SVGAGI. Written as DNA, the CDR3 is TGTGCCAGCAGTGGGGACAGTCACTACTACGAGCAGTACTTC. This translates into CASSGDSHYYEQYF.

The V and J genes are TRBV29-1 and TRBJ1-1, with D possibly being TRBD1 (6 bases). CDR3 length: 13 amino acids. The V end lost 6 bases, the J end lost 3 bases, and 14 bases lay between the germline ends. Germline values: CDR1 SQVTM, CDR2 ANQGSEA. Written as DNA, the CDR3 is TGCAGCGTGGCCGGACAGTGGGACACTGAAGCTTTCTTT. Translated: CSVAGQWDTEAFF.

The CDR3 DNA reads TGCGCCAGCAGTCCAGGGACAGGGGGCGAGTATGGCTACACCTTC. Protein: CASSPGTGGEYGYTF. The chain links TRBV5-1 to TRBJ1-2; 12 bases are a match to TRBD1. Per the germline V gene, CDR1 is SGHRS and CDR2 is YFSETQ. This CDR3 is 15 amino acids long. J gave up 5 bases and V 5 bases, and 7 bases lay outside the gene matches.

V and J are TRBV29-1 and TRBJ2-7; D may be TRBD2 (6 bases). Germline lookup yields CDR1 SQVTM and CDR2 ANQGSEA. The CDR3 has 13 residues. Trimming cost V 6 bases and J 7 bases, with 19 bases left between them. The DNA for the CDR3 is TGCAGCGTGGAGAGGGACTCTCCGCGTGAGCAGTACTTC. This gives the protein CSVERDSPREQYF.

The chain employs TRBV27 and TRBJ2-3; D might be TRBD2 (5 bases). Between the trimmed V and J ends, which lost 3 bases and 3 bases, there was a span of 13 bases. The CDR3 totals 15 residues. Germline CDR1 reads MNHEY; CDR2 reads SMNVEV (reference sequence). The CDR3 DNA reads TGTGCCAGCAGTTTTGCCTGGAGACTAACAGATACGCAGTATTTT. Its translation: CASSFAWRLTDTQYF.